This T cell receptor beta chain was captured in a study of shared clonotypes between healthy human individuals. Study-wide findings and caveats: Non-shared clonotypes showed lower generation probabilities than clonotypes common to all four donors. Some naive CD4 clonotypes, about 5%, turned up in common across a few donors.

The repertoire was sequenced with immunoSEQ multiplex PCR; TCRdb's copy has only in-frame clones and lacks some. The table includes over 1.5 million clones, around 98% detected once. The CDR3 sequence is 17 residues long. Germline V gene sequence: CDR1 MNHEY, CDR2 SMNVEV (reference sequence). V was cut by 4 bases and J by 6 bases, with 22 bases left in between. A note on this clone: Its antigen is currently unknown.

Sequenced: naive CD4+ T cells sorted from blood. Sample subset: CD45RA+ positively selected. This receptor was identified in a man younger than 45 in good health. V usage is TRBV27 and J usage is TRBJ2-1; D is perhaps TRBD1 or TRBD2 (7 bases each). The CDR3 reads CASSSPRAGGVGNEQFF. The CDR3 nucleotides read TGTGCCAGCAGTTCCCCGCGGGCAGGGGGGGTAGGCAATGAGCAGTTCTTC.